These 29 T cell receptor beta chains were sequenced from one sample in a study of control samples from healthy donors and cancer patients. Produced via immunoSEQ multiplex PCR; TCRdb's table is partial and in-frame only. The table lists approximately 40,000 clones, approximately 90% of them singletons, with 3.6% in the top ten. The sample comprised blood. Receptors originate from a woman aged 50 to 65 in good health.

The gene calls are TRBV7-2 and TRBJ1-1; D not certain. This CDR3 comprises 13 residues. Per germline, CDR1 SGHTA and CDR2 FQGNSA. With 6 bases removed from V and 1 base from J, the gap between germline ends came to 9 bases. CDR3 sequence reads: CASRVSPNTEAFF. The CDR3 nucleotides read TGTGCCAGCAGGGTTTCGCCGAACACTGAAGCTTTCTTT.

The gene calls are TRBV7-2 and TRBJ1-3; D unclear. The V end lost 4 bases, the J end lost 0 bases, and 10 bases lay between the germline ends. The CDR3 is 15 amino acids. Looked up from germline, CDR1 is SGHTA and CDR2 is FQGNSA. The CDR3 DNA reads TGTGCCAGCAGCTCCAGTGGGATCTCTGGAAACACCATATATTTT. This codes for CASSSSGISGNTIYF.

The chain joins TRBV6-5 to TRBJ1-2; 7 bases are a match to TRBD1. The junction had 6 bases not matched to a gene; V was cut back by 10 bases and J by 4 bases. The CDR3 totals 12 residues. CDR1 is MNHEY and CDR2 is SVGAGI in the germline V gene. CDR3 coding DNA: TGTGCCACCAACCGGGACAGCTATGGCTACACCTTC. This encodes CATNRDSYGYTF.

The chain is built from TRBV15 and TRBJ1-4; tentatively, D is TRBD1 (6 bases). CDR3 length equals 16 residues. Germline-derived CDR1 and CDR2 are LNHNV and YYDKDF (reference sequence). Trimming pared 1 base from V and 0 bases from J, leaving 9 bases between. CDR3 DNA sequence: TGTGCCACCAGCAGAGGAACAGGGACAACTAATGAAAAACTGTTTTTT. Translating gives CATSRGTGTTNEKLFF.

The chain carries TRBV9 and TRBJ2-3; D remains unclear. Trimming pared 1 base from V and 4 bases from J, leaving 4 bases between. Germline CDR1 SGDLS, CDR2 YYNGEE. This CDR3 has 12 amino acids. The DNA of the CDR3 is TGTGCCAGCAGCGTATCAGCAGATACGCAGTATTTT. Its protein product is CASSVSADTQYF.

In DNA form, the CDR3 reads TGCAGTGCTAGTCTATACACTGAAGCTTTCTTT. Protein sequence: CSASLYTEAFF. The chain carries TRBV20-1 and TRBJ1-1; D unclear. Germline lookup yields CDR1 DFQATT and CDR2 SNEGSKA (reference sequence). The CDR3 has 11 amino acids. V lost 3 bases, J lost 3 bases, and 5 bases lay in between.

The genes are TRBV28 and TRBJ1-6; weak D call: TRBD1 (6 bases). This CDR3 has 12 amino acids. The germline gives CDR1 MDHEN, CDR2 SYDVKM. With 8 bases removed from V and 7 bases from J, the gap between germline ends came to 9 bases. CDR3 coding DNA: TGTGCCAGCGAGGGGGAGAATTCACCCCTCCACTTT. Protein sequence: CASEGENSPLHF.

The chain's CDR3 is CASMRGSGANVLTF. The CDR3 coding sequence is TGTGCCAGTATGAGGGGCTCTGGGGCCAACGTCCTGACTTTC. This sequence joins TRBV19 and TRBJ2-6, with D perhaps given as TRBD1 or TRBD2 (5 bases each). This CDR3 region has 14 residues. Looked up from germline, CDR1 is LNHDA and CDR2 is SQIVND (reference sequence). Trimming cost V 7 bases and J 0 bases, with 7 bases left between them.

This sequence joins TRBV7-8 and TRBJ2-7, with D unresolved. V lost 2 bases to trimming and J lost 3 bases, with 8 bases between them. Germline values: CDR1 SGHVS, CDR2 FQNEAQ. The CDR3 has 13 residues. The CDR3 sequence: CASSLSQNYEQYF. The CDR3 DNA sequence: TGTGCCAGCAGCTTATCACAGAACTACGAGCAGTACTTC.

This chain uses TRBV4-3 with TRBJ1-4; D is perhaps TRBD1 (5 bases). This CDR3 has 16 amino acids. Trimming took off 1 base at V and 8 bases at J, with 17 bases between the two ends. CDR1 and CDR2 (germline): LGHNA, YSLEER. The CDR3 loop reads CASSQGGGAGGEKLFF. CDR3 nucleotides: TGCGCCAGCAGCCAAGGAGGCGGGGCCGGAGGGGAAAAACTGTTTTTT.

The chain recombines TRBV5-6 with TRBJ2-1, with TRBD2 identical over 9 bases. There are 19 residues in the CDR3. The trim removed 4 bases at V and 0 bases at J, leaving 14 bases unmatched. From germline, CDR1 is SGHDT and CDR2 YYEEEE. The CDR3 spells CASSLRSSGVQSSYNEQFF. The CDR3 DNA follows: TGTGCCAGCAGCCTCCGGTCTAGCGGGGTACAAAGCTCCTACAATGAGCAGTTCTTC.

In DNA form, the CDR3 reads TGTGCCAGCAGTGACCTTAGCAATCAGCCCCAGCATTTT. Its protein product is CASSDLSNQPQHF. This chain connects TRBV2 to TRBJ1-5; D unresolved. This CDR3 spans 13 amino acids. Trimming left V 3 bases short and J 0 bases short, with 3 bases between. Germline V gives CDR1 SNHLY, CDR2 FYNNEI.

The gene calls are TRBV28 and TRBJ1-1; D may be TRBD1 (6 bases). The CDR3 consists of 14 residues. CDR1 is MDHEN and CDR2 is SYDVKM in the germline V gene. The V gene lost 7 bases and the J gene lost 1 base, with 13 bases spanning the gap. The CDR3 region is CASIPPGQNTEAFF. The CDR3 DNA reads as TGTGCCAGCATTCCTCCGGGACAGAACACTGAAGCTTTCTTT.

The genes are TRBV2 and TRBJ2-2; D tentatively fits TRBD1 or TRBD2 (6 bases each). The germline V gene encodes CDR1 SNHLY and CDR2 FYNNEI. Between the trimmed V and J ends, which lost 4 bases and 3 bases, there was a span of 9 bases. The CDR3 runs 14 residues. CDR3 sequence reads: CASSVRGDTGELFF. CDR3 nucleotide sequence: TGTGCCAGCAGTGTAAGGGGGGACACCGGGGAGCTGTTTTTT. Based on the CDR3 plus reference TRBV2 and TRBJ2-2, the full variable domain is EPEVTQTPSHQVTQMGQEVILRCVPISNHLYFYWYRQILGQKVEFLVSFYNNEISEKSEIFDDQFSVERPDGSNFTLKIRSTKLEDSAMYFCASSVRGDTGELFFGEGSRLTVL.

The gene calls are TRBV27 and TRBJ1-1; a possible D gene is TRBD1 (5 bases). Germline CDR1 and CDR2: MNHEY and SMNVEV (reference sequence). The CDR3 loop spans 12 amino acids. Trimming took 4 bases from V and 11 from J, leaving 14 bases between them. The CDR3 DNA is TGTGCCAGCAGTTCGGGGGGGTTGGAGGCTTTCTTT. This gives the protein CASSSGGLEAFF.

This chain uses TRBV15 with TRBJ2-7, with 8 nucleotides matching TRBD2. Trimming cost V 0 bases and J 4 bases; bases outside gene matches: 8. The CDR3 is made up of 16 amino acids. Germline loops: CDR1 LNHNV, CDR2 YYDKDF (reference sequence). CDR3 nucleotide sequence: TGTGCCACCAGCAGAGAGGGCGGGGGGCAACTATACGAGCAGTACTTC. Translated: CATSREGGGQLYEQYF.

The chain combines TRBV15 with TRBJ1-1; D gene uncertain. Germline CDR1 LNHNV, CDR2 YYDKDF (reference sequence). V was clipped by 0 bases and J by 4 bases, with 12 bases between them. The length of the CDR3 is 15 residues. The DNA for the CDR3 is TGTGCCACCAGCAGAGACCGGGAGGGAAGCACTGAAGCTTTCTTT. It is translated as CATSRDREGSTEAFF.

The rearrangement links TRBV18 to TRBJ1-2; D is unresolved. The germline V gene encodes CDR1 KGHSH and CDR2 LQKENI. With 2 bases removed from V and 6 bases from J, the gap between germline ends came to 10 bases. The CDR3 length is 13 residues. CDR3 amino acids: CASSPSFFDGYTF. CDR3 coding DNA: TGTGCCAGCTCACCATCCTTCTTCGATGGCTACACCTTC.

This chain uses TRBV14 with TRBJ2-7; 11 positions match TRBD1. J was trimmed by 5 bases and V by 4 bases; bases with no gene match: 4. This CDR3 region has 14 residues. Germline V lookup: CDR1 SGHDN, CDR2 FVKESK. The CDR3 reads CASSPGQGVNEQYF. Written as DNA, the CDR3 is TGTGCCAGCAGCCCGGGACAGGGGGTCAACGAGCAGTACTTC.

As DNA, the CDR3 is TGTGCCAGTAGTCCAGAAAGAGCAGATACGCAGTATTTT. Translated: CASSPERADTQYF. J is TRBJ2-3 and V is TRBV19; D gene uncertain. This CDR3 is built from 13 residues. Trimming left V 5 bases short and J 4 bases short, with 10 bases between. Germline CDR1 reads LNHDA; CDR2 reads SQIVND (reference sequence). Complete variable domain (other parts from reference TRBV19 and TRBJ2-3): DGGITQSPKYLFRKEGQNVTLSCEQNLNHDAMYWYRQDPGQGLRLIYYSQIVNDFQKGDIAEGYSVSREKKESFPLTVTSAQKNPTAFYLCASSPERADTQYFGPGTRLTVL.

This clone was seen only once. The rearrangement links TRBV6-5 to TRBJ1-1; the D is unclear. Germline V gene sequence: CDR1 MNHEY, CDR2 SVGAGI. The CDR3 contains 13 residues. V was trimmed by 7 bases and J by 10 bases, leaving 19 bases between them. CDR3 protein: CASIFMGSDAAFF. The CDR3 bases are TGTGCCAGCATCTTCATGGGGTCGGACGCAGCTTTCTTT.

The chain carries TRBV18 and TRBJ2-7, with 10 bases that match TRBD2. V shed 2 bases, J shed 6 bases, and the junction held 13 bases outside the gene matches. Germline values: CDR1 KGHSH, CDR2 LQKENI. CDR3 length: 17 amino acids. The CDR3 nucleotides read TGTGCCAGCTCACCAGTAACTAGCGGGGCCCACGCTGGCGAGCAGTACTTC. This sequence encodes CASSPVTSGAHAGEQYF.

J is TRBJ1-4 and V is TRBV23-1; D gene uncertain. TRBV23-1 has ORF status, its function being uncertain. Between the trimmed V and J ends, which lost 6 bases and 0 bases, there was a span of 8 bases. The CDR3 is 14 amino acids. This CDR3 is CASSLCATNEKLFF. CDR3 nucleotide sequence: TGCGCCAGCAGCCTTTGTGCAACTAATGAAAAACTGTTTTTT.

The chain couples TRBV7-6 to TRBJ1-2; perhaps TRBD1 as D (6 bases). In germline, CDR1 is SGHVS, CDR2 FNYEAQ. CDR3 size: 14 residues. V lost 5 bases and J 2 bases, leaving 12 bases between the germline ends. The CDR3 DNA follows: TGTGCCAGCAGCCGTCTTCAGGGGAACTATGGCTACACCTTC. Its protein product is CASSRLQGNYGYTF.

The rearrangement joins TRBV18 to TRBJ1-6; D may be TRBD1 (6 bases). The CDR3 spans 16 residues. Germline V gives CDR1 KGHSH, CDR2 LQKENI. The ends were cut back, 1 base at V and 6 bases at J, with 13 bases in the middle. The CDR3: CASSPQRGATNSPLHF. The CDR3 nucleotides read TGTGCCAGCTCACCACAGAGGGGGGCGACTAATTCACCCCTCCACTTT. Using reference TRBV18 and TRBJ1-6 for the parts outside the CDR3, the full variable domain is NAGVMQNPRHLVRRRGQEARLRCSPMKGHSHVYWYRQLPEEGLKFMVYLQKENIIDESGMPKERFSAEFPKEGPSILRIQQVVRGDSAAYFCASSPQRGATNSPLHFGNGTRLTVT.

This clone was counted only a few times. This sequence joins TRBV7-8 and TRBJ2-5, with 8 bases matching TRBD2. CDR1 is SGHVS, CDR2 FQNEAQ, per germline. The CDR3 is 17 amino acids. The V gene end was trimmed by 8 bases and the J gene end by 1 base; junction bases not matched to a gene: 15. The CDR3: CASEPLTRGGPQETQYF. CDR3 in DNA: TGTGCCAGCGAGCCCCTGACTCGGGGGGGCCCCCAAGAGACCCAGTACTTC.

The rearrangement links TRBV11-2 to TRBJ2-7; a possible D gene is TRBD1 (6 bases). Trimming stripped 5 bases from V and 3 bases from J, with 14 bases between. The CDR3 has 14 amino acids. The germline gives CDR1 SGHAT, CDR2 FQNNGV. The CDR3 region is CASSPGTINYEQYF. The CDR3 nucleotides are TGTGCCAGCAGCCCGGGGACAATTAACTACGAGCAGTACTTC.

V gene TRBV11-2 combines with J gene TRBJ2-3; D uncertain. The length of the CDR3 is 12 residues. The V and J ends lost 3 bases and 2 bases respectively, with 3 bases between them. In germline, CDR1 is SGHAT, CDR2 FQNNGV. The CDR3 DNA follows: TGTGCCAGCAGCTTTCCCACAGATACGCAGTATTTT. Amino acids: CASSFPTDTQYF. Together with reference TRBV11-2 and TRBJ2-3, the CDR3 gives the full variable domain: EAGVAQSPRYKIIEKRQSVAFWCNPISGHATLYWYQQILGQGPKLLIQFQNNGVVDDSQLPKDRFSAERLKGVDSTLKIQPAKLEDSAVYLCASSFPTDTQYFGPGTRLTVL.

J is TRBJ1-3 and V is TRBV4-1, with D possibly TRBD1 on 5 matching bases. CDR1 is MGHRA and CDR2 is YSYEKL in the germline V gene. The CDR3 is made up of 17 amino acids. V was trimmed by 0 bases and J by 0 bases, leaving 12 bases between them. Here the CDR3 reads CASSQEPGTVSGNTIYF. In nucleotides, the CDR3 is TGCGCCAGCAGCCAAGAACCCGGGACCGTCTCTGGAAACACCATATATTTT.